The clone carrying this T cell receptor beta chain was picked up a small number of times. The sample belongs to a study of T-cell memory formation after mild COVID-19. V was shortened by 4 bases and J by 0 bases, with 13 bases between the two germline ends. The CDR3 is 16 amino acids. The germline V gene encodes CDR1 MNHNY and CDR2 SVGAGI (reference sequence). From the 5' RACE reads, TCRdb called clonotypes with MiXCR, one entry per CDR3 protein. In the table there are over 500,000 distinct CDR3 sequences, roughly a sixth of which are singletons. The TCR originated in an adult woman who had mild COVID-19 (a few samples of this study predate the infection). Cell type and time point are not known. What was sequenced was PBMCs or a T cell subset sorted from them (not recorded which). V and J are TRBV6-6 and TRBJ1-3, with a possible D match to TRBD1 (6 bases). CDR3 region: CASSFPTGNSGNTIYF. Here the CDR3 DNA reads TGTGCCAGCAGTTTTCCTACAGGGAACTCTGGAAACACCATATATTTT.